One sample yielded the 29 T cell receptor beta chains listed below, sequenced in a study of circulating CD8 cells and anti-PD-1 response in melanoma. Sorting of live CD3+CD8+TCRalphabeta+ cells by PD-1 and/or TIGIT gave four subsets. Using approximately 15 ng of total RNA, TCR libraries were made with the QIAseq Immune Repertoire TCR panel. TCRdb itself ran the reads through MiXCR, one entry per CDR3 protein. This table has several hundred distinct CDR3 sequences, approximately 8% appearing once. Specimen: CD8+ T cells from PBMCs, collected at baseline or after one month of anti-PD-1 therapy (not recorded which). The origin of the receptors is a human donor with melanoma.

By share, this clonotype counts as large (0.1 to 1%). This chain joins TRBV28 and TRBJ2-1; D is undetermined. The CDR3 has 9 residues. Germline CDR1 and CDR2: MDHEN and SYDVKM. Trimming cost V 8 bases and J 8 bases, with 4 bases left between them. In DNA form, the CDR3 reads TGTGCCAGCGGGGATGAGCAGTTCTTC. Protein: CASGDEQFF.

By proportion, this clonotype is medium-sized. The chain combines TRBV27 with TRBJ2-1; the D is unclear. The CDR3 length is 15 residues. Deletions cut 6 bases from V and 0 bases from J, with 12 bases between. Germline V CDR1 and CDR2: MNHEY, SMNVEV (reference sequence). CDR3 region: CASSVSSSSYNEQFF. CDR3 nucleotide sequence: TGTGCCAGCAGCGTTAGCTCAAGCTCCTACAATGAGCAGTTCTTC.

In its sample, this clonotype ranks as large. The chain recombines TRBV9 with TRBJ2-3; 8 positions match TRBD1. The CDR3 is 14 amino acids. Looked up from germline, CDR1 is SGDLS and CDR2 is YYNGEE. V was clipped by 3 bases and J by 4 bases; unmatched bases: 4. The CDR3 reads CASSAGGGPDTQYF. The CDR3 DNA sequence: TGTGCCAGCAGCGCAGGGGGCGGCCCAGATACGCAGTATTTT.

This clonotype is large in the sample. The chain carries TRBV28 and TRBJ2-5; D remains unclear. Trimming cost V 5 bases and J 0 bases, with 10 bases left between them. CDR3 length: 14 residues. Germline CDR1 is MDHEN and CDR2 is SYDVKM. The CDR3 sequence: CASSLFTNQETQYF. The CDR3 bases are TGTGCCAGCAGTCTATTCACGAACCAAGAGACCCAGTACTTC.

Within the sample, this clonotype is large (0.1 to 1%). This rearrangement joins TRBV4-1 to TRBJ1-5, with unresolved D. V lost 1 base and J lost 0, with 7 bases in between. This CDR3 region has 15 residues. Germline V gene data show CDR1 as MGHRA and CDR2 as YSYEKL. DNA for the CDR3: TGCGCCAGCAGCCAAGTTGACGATAGCAATCAGCCCCAGCATTTT. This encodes CASSQVDDSNQPQHF.

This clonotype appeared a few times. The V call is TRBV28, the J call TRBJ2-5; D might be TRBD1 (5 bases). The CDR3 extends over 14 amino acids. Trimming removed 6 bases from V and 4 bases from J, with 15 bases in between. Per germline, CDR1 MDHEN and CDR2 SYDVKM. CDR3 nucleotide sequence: TGTGCCAGCAGCCGGTCCAGGGTCCCAGAGACCCAGTACTTC. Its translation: CASSRSRVPETQYF.

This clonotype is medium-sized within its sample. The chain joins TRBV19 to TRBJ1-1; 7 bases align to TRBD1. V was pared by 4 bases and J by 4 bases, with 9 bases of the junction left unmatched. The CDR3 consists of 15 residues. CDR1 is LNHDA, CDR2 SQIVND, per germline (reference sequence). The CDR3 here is CASSTRQGGSTEAFF. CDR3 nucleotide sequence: TGTGCCAGTAGTACCCGACAGGGAGGCAGCACTGAAGCTTTCTTT.

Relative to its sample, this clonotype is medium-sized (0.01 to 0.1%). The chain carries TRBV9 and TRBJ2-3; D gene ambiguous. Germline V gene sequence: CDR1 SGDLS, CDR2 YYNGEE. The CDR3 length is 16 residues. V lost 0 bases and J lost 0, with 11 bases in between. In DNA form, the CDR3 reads TGTGCCAGCAGCGTAGGCCTTTCCCAAAGCACAGATACGCAGTATTTT. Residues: CASSVGLSQSTDTQYF.

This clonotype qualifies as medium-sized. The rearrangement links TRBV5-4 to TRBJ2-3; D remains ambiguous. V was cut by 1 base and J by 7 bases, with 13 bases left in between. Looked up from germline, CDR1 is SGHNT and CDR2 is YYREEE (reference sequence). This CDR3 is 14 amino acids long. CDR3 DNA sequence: TGTGCCAGCAGCTTGAATGGGTTGCACAATACGCAGTATTTT. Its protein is CASSLNGLHNTQYF.

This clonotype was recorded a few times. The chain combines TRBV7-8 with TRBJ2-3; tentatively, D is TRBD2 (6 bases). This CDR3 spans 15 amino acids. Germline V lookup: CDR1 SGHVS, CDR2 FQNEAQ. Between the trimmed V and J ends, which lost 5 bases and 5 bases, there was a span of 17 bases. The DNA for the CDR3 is TGTGCCAGCAGCGCAAACCGGGTGGGGGGAGATACGCAGTATTTT. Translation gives CASSANRVGGDTQYF.

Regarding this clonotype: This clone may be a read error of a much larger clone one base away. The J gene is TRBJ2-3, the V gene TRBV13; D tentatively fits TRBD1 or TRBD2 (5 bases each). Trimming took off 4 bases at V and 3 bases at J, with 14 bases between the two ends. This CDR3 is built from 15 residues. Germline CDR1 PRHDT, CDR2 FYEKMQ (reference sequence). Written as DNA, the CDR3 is TGTGCCAGCAGCTCAGAAAGTGGGGGAACAGATACGCAGTATTTT. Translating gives CASSSESGGTDTQYF.

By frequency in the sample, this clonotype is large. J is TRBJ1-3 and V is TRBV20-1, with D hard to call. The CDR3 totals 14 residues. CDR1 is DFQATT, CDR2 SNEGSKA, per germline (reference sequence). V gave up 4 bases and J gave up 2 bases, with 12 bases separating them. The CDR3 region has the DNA TGCAGTGCTACCCCCCTTAGCGCTGGAAACACCATATATTTT. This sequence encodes CSATPLSAGNTIYF.

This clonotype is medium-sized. The chain's CDR3 is CSVGAETGAYEQYF. CDR3 nucleotides: TGCAGCGTTGGAGCGGAGACAGGGGCCTACGAGCAGTACTTC. The gene calls are TRBV29-1 and TRBJ2-7, with 8 bases aligning to TRBD1. With 4 bases clipped from V and 2 bases from J, the junction kept 7 bases outside the gene matches. The CDR3 is 14 amino acids. CDR1 SQVTM and CDR2 ANQGSEA come from the germline V gene.

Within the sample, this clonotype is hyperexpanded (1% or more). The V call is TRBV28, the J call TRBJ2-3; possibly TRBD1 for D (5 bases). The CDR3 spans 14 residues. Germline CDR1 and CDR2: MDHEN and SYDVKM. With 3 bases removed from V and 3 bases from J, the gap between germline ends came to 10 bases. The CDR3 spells CASSFLSGTDTQYF. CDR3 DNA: TGTGCCAGCAGTTTTTTATCAGGGACAGATACGCAGTATTTT. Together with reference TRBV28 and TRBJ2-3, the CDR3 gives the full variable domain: DVKVTQSSRYLVKRTGEKVFLECVQDMDHENMFWYRQDPGLGLRLIYFSYDVKMKEKGDIPEGYSVSREKKERFSLILESASTNQTSMYLCASSFLSGTDTQYFGPGTRLTVL.

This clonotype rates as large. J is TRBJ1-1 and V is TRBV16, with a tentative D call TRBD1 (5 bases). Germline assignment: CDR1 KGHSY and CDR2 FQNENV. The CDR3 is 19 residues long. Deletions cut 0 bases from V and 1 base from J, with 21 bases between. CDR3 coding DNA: TGTGCCAGCAGCCAATCTTTGGCTGGGGGGGGATTGTCGAACACTGAAGCTTTCTTT. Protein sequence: CASSQSLAGGGLSNTEAFF.

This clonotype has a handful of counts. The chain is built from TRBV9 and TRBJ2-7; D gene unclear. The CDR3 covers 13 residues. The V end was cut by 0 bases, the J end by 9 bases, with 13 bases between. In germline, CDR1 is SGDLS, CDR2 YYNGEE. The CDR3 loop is CASSVEEDRAQYF. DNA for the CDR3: TGTGCCAGCAGCGTAGAGGAAGATCGTGCGCAGTACTTC.

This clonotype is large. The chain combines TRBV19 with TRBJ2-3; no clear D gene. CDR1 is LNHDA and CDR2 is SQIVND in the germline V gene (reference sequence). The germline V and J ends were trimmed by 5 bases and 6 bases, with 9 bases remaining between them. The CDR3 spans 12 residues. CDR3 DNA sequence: TGTGCCAGTAGTCTGACCGAGGATACGCAGTATTTT. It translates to CASSLTEDTQYF.

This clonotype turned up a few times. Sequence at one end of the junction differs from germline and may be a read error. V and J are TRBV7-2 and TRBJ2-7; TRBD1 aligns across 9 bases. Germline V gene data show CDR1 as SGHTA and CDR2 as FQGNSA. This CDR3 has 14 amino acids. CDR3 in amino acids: CASSRGQGTYGQYF. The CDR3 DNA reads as TGTGCCAGCAGCCGGGGACAGGGAACCTACGGGCAGTACTTC.

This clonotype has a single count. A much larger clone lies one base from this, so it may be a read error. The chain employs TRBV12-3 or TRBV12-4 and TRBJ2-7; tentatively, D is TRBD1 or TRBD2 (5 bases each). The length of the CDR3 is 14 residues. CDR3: CTSSPTQGVGEQYF. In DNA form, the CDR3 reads TGTACCAGCAGCCCCACTCAGGGAGTAGGCGAGCAGTACTTC.

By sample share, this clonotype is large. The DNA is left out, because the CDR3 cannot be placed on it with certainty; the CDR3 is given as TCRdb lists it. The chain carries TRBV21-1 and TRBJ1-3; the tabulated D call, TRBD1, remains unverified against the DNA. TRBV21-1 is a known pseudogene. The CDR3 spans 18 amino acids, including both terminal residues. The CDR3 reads CARTIANRQFGGGNTIYF.

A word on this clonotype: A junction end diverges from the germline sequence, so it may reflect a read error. The CDR3 DNA follows: TGTGCCAGTAGTATTTCGTCCTCCAACAATGAGCAGTTCTTC. Its protein is CASSISSSNNEQFF. The chain recombines TRBV19 with TRBJ2-1, with D unclear. CDR1 is LNHDA, CDR2 SQIVND, per germline (reference sequence). The CDR3 contains 14 residues.

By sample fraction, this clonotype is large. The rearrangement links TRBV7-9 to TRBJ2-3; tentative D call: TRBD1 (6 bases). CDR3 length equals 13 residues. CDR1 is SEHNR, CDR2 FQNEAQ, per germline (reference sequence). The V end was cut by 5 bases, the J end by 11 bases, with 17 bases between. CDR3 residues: CASSARGRGGQYF. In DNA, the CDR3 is TGTGCCAGCAGCGCCAGGGGCAGGGGTGGGCAGTATTTT.

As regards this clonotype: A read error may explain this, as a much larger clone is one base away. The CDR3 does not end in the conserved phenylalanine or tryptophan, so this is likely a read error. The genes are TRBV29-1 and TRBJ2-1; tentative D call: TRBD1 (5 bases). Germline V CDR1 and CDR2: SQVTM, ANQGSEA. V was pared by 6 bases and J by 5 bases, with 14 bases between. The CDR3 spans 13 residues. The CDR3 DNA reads TGCAGCGTGGAAAGGGGATGGAACAATGAGCAGTTCCTC. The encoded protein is CSVERGWNNEQFL.

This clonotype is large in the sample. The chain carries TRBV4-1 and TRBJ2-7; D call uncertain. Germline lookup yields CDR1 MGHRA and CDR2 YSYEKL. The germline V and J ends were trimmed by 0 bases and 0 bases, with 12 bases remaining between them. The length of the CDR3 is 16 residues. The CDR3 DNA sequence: TGCGCCAGCAGCCAAGATCCCCCGGGCCTCTCCTACGAGCAGTACTTC. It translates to CASSQDPPGLSYEQYF.

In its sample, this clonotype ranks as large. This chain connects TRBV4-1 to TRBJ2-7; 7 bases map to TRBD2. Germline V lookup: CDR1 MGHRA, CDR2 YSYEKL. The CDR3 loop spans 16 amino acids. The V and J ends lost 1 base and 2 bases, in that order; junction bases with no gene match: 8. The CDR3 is CASSQGLAGGAYEQYF. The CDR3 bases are TGCGCCAGCAGCCAAGGATTAGCGGGCGGGGCCTACGAGCAGTACTTC.

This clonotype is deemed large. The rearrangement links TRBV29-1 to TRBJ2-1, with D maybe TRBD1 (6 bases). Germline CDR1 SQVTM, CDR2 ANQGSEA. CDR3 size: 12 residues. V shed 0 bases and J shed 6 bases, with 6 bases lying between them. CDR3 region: CSVEEQGNEQFF. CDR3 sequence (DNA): TGCAGCGTTGAAGAACAGGGCAATGAGCAGTTCTTC.

CDR3 nucleotide sequence: TGCAGTGCTCCCCGGACAGGGTTCGCCAATGAAAAACTGTTTTTT. This sequence encodes CSAPRTGFANEKLFF. The chain carries TRBV20-1 and TRBJ1-4; TRBD1 aligns across 8 bases. This CDR3 comprises 15 residues. V lost 5 bases, J lost 5 bases, and 10 bases stayed unmatched. Per the germline V gene, CDR1 is DFQATT and CDR2 is SNEGSKA (reference sequence).

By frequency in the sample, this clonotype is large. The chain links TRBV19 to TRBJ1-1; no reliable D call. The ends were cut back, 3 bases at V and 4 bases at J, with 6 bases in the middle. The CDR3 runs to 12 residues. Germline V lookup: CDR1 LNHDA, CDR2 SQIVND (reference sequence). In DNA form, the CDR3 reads TGTGCCAGTAGTATGATCGGCACTGAAGCTTTCTTT. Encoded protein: CASSMIGTEAFF.

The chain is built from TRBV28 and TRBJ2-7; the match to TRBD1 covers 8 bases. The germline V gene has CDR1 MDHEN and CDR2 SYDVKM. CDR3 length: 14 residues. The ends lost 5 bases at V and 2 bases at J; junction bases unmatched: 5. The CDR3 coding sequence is TGTGCCAGCAGTCCGACAGGGGACCCCTACGAGCAGTACTTC. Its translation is CASSPTGDPYEQYF.